This T cell receptor beta chain stems from a study of blood T cell repertoires in COVID-19. Background on the study: The samples span acute and convalescent COVID-19 from the United States, Italy and Spain. PBMCs, B-cell-depleted T cells, or T cells were the source of the cDNA or gDNA that made up the material.

The CDR3 covers 11 residues. Trimming removed 7 bases from V and 6 bases from J; junction bases left unmatched: 1. Germline V gene lookup returns CDR1 GTSNPN and CDR2 SVGIG (reference sequence). How the authors handled the data: Quantification of nucleated cells was approximated via reference gene primer amplification. Using immunoSEQ multiplex PCR, the repertoire was profiled, and TCRdb retains in-frame clones only, with some absent. The D gene and trimming were derived from the DNA, and the V and J assignments and clone size from that table. This table holds approximately 500,000 clones, roughly 91% found once.

The chain is built from TRBV30 and TRBJ1-4; 8 bases are a match to TRBD1. Sequencing used peripheral blood. This clonotype was sampled from a woman between 50 and 59 years old with COVID-19, enrolled during active disease. The chain's CDR3 is CASDRDEKLFF. The CDR3 DNA is TGTGCCTCGGACAGGGATGAAAAACTGTTTTTT. The full variable domain, in which reference TRBV30 and TRBJ1-4 provide the parts outside the CDR3, is SQTIHQWPATLVQPVGSPLSLECTVEGTSNPNLYWYRQAAGRGLQLLFYSVGIGQISSEVPQNLSASRPQDRQFILSSKKLLLSDSGFYLCASDRDEKLFFGSGTQLSVL.